This T cell receptor beta chain is drawn from a study of T cells after yellow fever vaccination. CDR1 is SEHNR, CDR2 FQNEAQ, per germline (reference sequence). V shed 5 bases and J 8 bases; nucleotides not matched to a gene: 6. The CDR3 contains 14 residues. This clonotype was found many times. Using its own MiXCR run on the 5' RACE reads, TCRdb lists one record per CDR3 protein. The table records 170,000 or so distinct CDR3 sequences, roughly 6.4% of them present only once. V usage is TRBV7-9 and J usage is TRBJ1-4; 9 bases fit TRBD1. This TCR came from a man between 18 and 35 years old who received the YFV17D yellow fever vaccine. Sequenced material: CD4+ T cells sorted from PBMCs, taken on the day of the first yellow fever vaccination. The CDR3 protein is CASSPTGGAEKLFF. CDR3 coding DNA: TGTGCCAGCAGCCCTACAGGGGGCGCCGAAAAACTGTTTTTT.